The clone carrying this T cell receptor (beta chain) was seen repeatedly, ten times or more. The data originate from a study of T cells in Graves' hyperthyroidism and ophthalmopathy. Amplified regions were TCR beta CDR3 sequences from RNA transcripts. Researchers ran a first-round RT-PCR on the TCR CDR3 using the HTBI primer set. MiXCR was run by TCRdb on the multiplex PCR reads, yielding one entry per CDR3 protein. The top ten hold approximately 30% of the sample, which has 300,000 to 450,000 distinct CDR3 sequences, about a sixth seen once. V lost 6 bases and J lost 4, with 10 bases in between. This CDR3 has 13 amino acids. From germline, CDR1 is SEHNR and CDR2 FQNEAQ (reference sequence). Clinical symptoms, serum thyroxine and TRAb, thyroid ultrasound and orbital computed tomography together formed the diagnostic basis.

The sequence derives from a woman in her 30s with Graves' hyperthyroidism that later progressed to Graves' ophthalmopathy. Material for sequencing was blood. The chain couples TRBV7-9 to TRBJ2-1; D remains ambiguous. CDR3 DNA sequence: TGTGCCAGCAGTCCGGGCCAATACAATGAGCAGTTCTTC. Protein: CASSPGQYNEQFF.